This entry lists 6 T cell receptor beta chains sequenced from one sample in a study of CD8+CD57+ T cells in acquired aplastic anemia. CD8+CD57+ cell expansion, shown by flow cytometry, had occurred in the patients selected for sequencing. CDR3 and TCR beta VDJ profiling relied on a genomic DNA template. MiXCR was run by TCRdb on the reads, yielding one entry per CDR3 protein. The data show some 170,000 distinct CDR3 sequences, less than 60% seen once. Sequenced sample: sorted CD4+, CD8+, or CD8+CD57+ T cells (not recorded which) from PBMCs. Receptors originate from a human donor with aplastic anemia.

This clonotype was seen only once. The chain is built from TRBV5-5 and TRBJ2-7, with D possibly being TRBD1 (5 bases). Trimming took off 2 bases at V and 2 bases at J, with 11 bases between the two ends. The CDR3 has 14 amino acids. Germline CDR1 reads SGHKS; CDR2 reads YYEKEE (reference sequence). The CDR3 here is CASSFGQGTYEQYF. The CDR3 region has the DNA TGTGCCAGCAGCTTCGGGCAGGGCACCTACGAGCAGTACTTC.

The chain carries TRBV24-1 and TRBJ1-5, with D perhaps TRBD1 (5 bases). CDR1 and CDR2 from the germline V gene are KGHDR and SFDVKD. Trimming stripped 12 bases from V and 4 bases from J, with 18 bases between. CDR3 size: 14 residues. CDR3: CAAGGRGRNQPQHF. The DNA for the CDR3 is TGTGCCGCCGGGGGTAGGGGCAGGAATCAGCCCCAGCATTTT.

This chain connects TRBV20-1 to TRBJ2-7; D tentatively fits TRBD1 or TRBD2 (7 bases each). The germline V and J ends were trimmed by 3 bases and 3 bases, with 12 bases remaining between them. CDR1 DFQATT and CDR2 SNEGSKA come from the germline V gene (reference sequence). The CDR3 has 13 residues. This chain's CDR3 is CSASPGGDYEQYF. As DNA, the CDR3 is TGCAGTGCTAGTCCAGGGGGGGACTACGAGCAGTACTTC.

The CDR3 coding sequence is TGTGCCAGCAGCCCAAGACAGGGCACAAATTCACCCCTCCACTTT. Translating it yields CASSPRQGTNSPLHF. The chain recombines TRBV11-1 with TRBJ1-6; 7 nucleotides match TRBD1. CDR3 size: 15 residues. With V trimmed by 5 bases and J by 7 bases, 8 bases remained unmatched. Germline assignment: CDR1 SGHAT and CDR2 FQDESV (reference sequence).

This clonotype was detected many times. This rearrangement joins TRBV7-3 to TRBJ2-1; TRBD2 aligns across 8 bases. The CDR3 sequence is 16 residues long. The ends lost 2 bases at V and 3 bases at J; junction bases unmatched: 6. Germline V gene data show CDR1 as SGHTA and CDR2 as FQGTGA. DNA of the CDR3: TGTGCCAGCAGCTTATGGGCGGGGGGAATCTACAATGAGCAGTTCTTC. Protein sequence: CASSLWAGGIYNEQFF.

Points on this clonotype: A read error may explain this, as a much larger clone is one base away. The chain couples TRBV5-1 to TRBJ2-1; a weak D match, TRBD1 (5 bases). This CDR3 has 15 residues. CDR1 and CDR2 (germline): SGHRS, YFSETQ. The CDR3 spells CASSLEGHKGPGQSF. The CDR3 coding sequence is TGCGCCAGCAGCTTGGAAGGACATAAGGGGCCAGGGCAGTCCTTC.